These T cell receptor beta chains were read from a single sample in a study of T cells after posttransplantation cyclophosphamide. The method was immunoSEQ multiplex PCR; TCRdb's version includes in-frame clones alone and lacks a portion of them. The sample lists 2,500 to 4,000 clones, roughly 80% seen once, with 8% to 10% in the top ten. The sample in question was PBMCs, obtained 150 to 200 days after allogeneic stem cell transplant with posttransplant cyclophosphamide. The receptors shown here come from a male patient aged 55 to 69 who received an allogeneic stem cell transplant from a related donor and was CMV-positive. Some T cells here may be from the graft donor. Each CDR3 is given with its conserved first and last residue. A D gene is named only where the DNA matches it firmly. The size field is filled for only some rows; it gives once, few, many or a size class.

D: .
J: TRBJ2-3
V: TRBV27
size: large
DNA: TGTGCCAGCAGTATTAGCCGTCCAGATACGCAGTATTTT
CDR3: CASSISRPDTQYF

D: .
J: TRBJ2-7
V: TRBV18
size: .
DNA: TGTGCCAGCTCACAAACTGCTAGGGGATTGATCGAGCAGTACTTC
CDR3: CASSQTARGLIEQYF

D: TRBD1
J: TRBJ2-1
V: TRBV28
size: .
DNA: TGTGCCAGCAGTCATCCCCGGGACAGAGGGTCGAAGCAGTTCTTC
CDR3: CASSHPRDRGSKQFF

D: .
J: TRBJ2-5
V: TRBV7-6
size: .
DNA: TGTGCCAGCAGCAGACAGGGAGGAACGGAGACCCAGTACTTC
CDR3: CASSRQGGTETQYF

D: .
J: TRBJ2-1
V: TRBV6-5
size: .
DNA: TGTGCCAGCAGTTACGCCAGCTACAATGAGCAGTTCTTC
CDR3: CASSYASYNEQFF

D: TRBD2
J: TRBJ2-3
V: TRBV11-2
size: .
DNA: TGTGCCAGCAGTTCCCGAGGACTAGCGACAGATACGCAGTATTTT
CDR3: CASSSRGLATDTQYF

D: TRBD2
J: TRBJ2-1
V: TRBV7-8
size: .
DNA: TGTGCCAGCAGCTCGGGACTAGCGGGGCGAGGAGGGCAGTTCTTC
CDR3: CASSSGLAGRGGQFF

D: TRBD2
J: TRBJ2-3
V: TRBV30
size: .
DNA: TGTGCCTGGAACAGGGCTTTTAGTGGTTTGGGCGGGAGGGCCGTAGATACGCAGTATTTT
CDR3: CAWNRAFSGLGGRAVDTQYF

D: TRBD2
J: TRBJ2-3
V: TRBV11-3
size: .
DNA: TGTGCCAGCAGCTTTGATAGCGGGGGGCCCACAGATACGCAGTATTTT
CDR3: CASSFDSGGPTDTQYF

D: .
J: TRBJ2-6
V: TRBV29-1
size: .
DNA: TGCAGCGTTGAAAGTGCCGTGGGCAGGGGGGTCTCTGGGGCCAACGTCCTGACTTTC
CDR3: CSVESAVGRGVSGANVLTF

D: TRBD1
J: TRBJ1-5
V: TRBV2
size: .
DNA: TGTGCCAGCAGTGGAGACAGGGGAGGTAATCAGCCCCAGCATTTT
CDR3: CASSGDRGGNQPQHF